The entry that follows covers one T cell receptor beta chain sequence. The CDR3 totals 14 residues. Per the germline V gene, CDR1 is KGHDR and CDR2 is SFDVKD. V lost 1 base and J lost 2, with 7 bases in between. The data originate from a study of blood T cells in healthy people across ages. Next came a second PCR, run for roughly 6 to 11 cycles, which used a sample-barcoded 5' primer along with a J-beta primer mix. TCRdb re-called the 5' RACE reads with MiXCR, one entry per CDR3 protein. The sample includes 950,000 to 1,200,000 distinct CDR3 sequences, around two fifths of them seen just once. This receptor was identified in a man aged 18 to 30 in good health. The sample taken for sequencing was blood. The chain employs TRBV24-1 and TRBJ2-5, with D perhaps matching TRBD1 (6 bases). Written as DNA, the CDR3 is TGTGCCACCAGTGATTTCGGACAGCAAGAGACCCAGTACTTC. Its protein product is CATSDFGQQETQYF.